This TCR beta chain was profiled in a study of CD8+CD57+ T cells in acquired aplastic anemia. Whoever was chosen for sequencing had shown CD8+CD57+ cell expansion by flow cytometry. Blood sampling was performed on the patients, and none of them had received therapy by then. This clonotype was counted ten times or more. According to the study, genomic DNA was the template for TCR beta VDJ and CDR3 profiling. A single record per CDR3 protein comes from TCRdb applying MiXCR to the reads. The sample carries 55,000 to 60,000 distinct CDR3 sequences, approximately 50% recorded once. With 9 bases removed from V and 1 base from J, the gap between germline ends came to 12 bases. This CDR3 spans 13 amino acids. From germline, CDR1 is SNHLY and CDR2 FYNNEI.

The origin of this receptor is a human donor with aplastic anemia. This chain links TRBV2 with TRBJ1-2, with TRBD1 as a possible D gene (6 bases). Sequencing used sorted CD4+, CD8+, or CD8+CD57+ T cells (not recorded which) from PBMCs. The CDR3 DNA reads as TGTGCCAGAAAAGTCAGGGGTAACTATGGCTACACCTTC. Amino acids: CARKVRGNYGYTF.